The 17 T cell receptor beta chains below were found in one sample sequenced in a study of radiotherapy plus CTLA-4 blockade in lung cancer. The table came from immunoSEQ multiplex PCR; TCRdb's copy has only in-frame clones and leaves some out. The sample lists 70,000 to 95,000 clones; approximately 82% were seen once. Source: peripheral blood, taken from a patient treated with radiotherapy plus ipilimumab. These receptors came from a human donor with non-small cell lung cancer that progressed on radiotherapy plus ipilimumab.

V usage is TRBV7-8 and J usage is TRBJ2-6, with D perhaps TRBD1 (8 bases). The CDR3 is made up of 15 amino acids. Trimming took off 1 base at V and 10 bases at J, with 14 bases between the two ends. CDR1 is SGHVS and CDR2 is FQNEAQ in the germline V gene. The CDR3 sequence is CASSLDRGGANVLTF. In nucleotides, the CDR3 is TGTGCCAGCAGCTTAGACAGGGGGGGAGCAAACGTCCTGACTTTC.

V and J are TRBV9 and TRBJ2-7; 8 nucleotides align to TRBD1. Germline V CDR1 and CDR2: SGDLS, YYNGEE. This CDR3 spans 14 amino acids. V was clipped by 3 bases and J by 6 bases; unmatched bases: 8. The CDR3 spells CASSGPGQGSEQYF. CDR3 sequence (DNA): TGTGCCAGCAGCGGACCAGGACAGGGTAGCGAGCAGTACTTC.

V gene TRBV5-1 combines with J gene TRBJ2-3; 12 bases agree with TRBD1. V was pared by 5 bases and J by 2 bases, with 9 bases of the junction left unmatched. Per the germline V gene, CDR1 is SGHRS and CDR2 is YFSETQ. The CDR3 spans 17 residues. As DNA, the CDR3 is TGCGCCAGCAGTCTCCTCGGGACAGGGGGCTTCACAGATACGCAGTATTTT. This encodes CASSLLGTGGFTDTQYF.

CDR3 in DNA: TGTGCCAGCAGTCGGGACAGGCCCACAGATACGCAGTATTTT. Its translation is CASSRDRPTDTQYF. The chain uses TRBV4-2 and TRBJ2-3; 8 nucleotides agree with TRBD1. With V trimmed by 6 bases and J by 2 bases, 4 bases remained unmatched. Germline V lookup: CDR1 LGHNA, CDR2 YNFKEQ. The CDR3 totals 14 residues.

This clone was seen more than once but under ten times. The rearrangement links TRBV21-1 to TRBJ2-7. TRBV21-1 is labeled a pseudogene. CDR3 length: 16 residues. The CDR3: CASSNDLWDGPYEQYF. CDR3 bases: TGTGCCAGCAGCAACGACCTCTGGGACGGACCCTACGAGCAGTACTTC.

The rearrangement links TRBV5-1 to TRBJ2-5; tentative D call: TRBD2 (5 bases). Germline CDR1 SGHRS, CDR2 YFSETQ. V lost 2 bases to trimming and J lost 2 bases, with 7 bases between them. There are 13 residues in the CDR3. The CDR3 protein is CASSFTRQETQYF. The CDR3 DNA reads TGCGCCAGCAGCTTTACTAGGCAAGAGACCCAGTACTTC.

V gene TRBV29-1 combines with J gene TRBJ1-2; 9 nucleotides align to TRBD1. Germline assignment: CDR1 SQVTM and CDR2 ANQGSEA. J gave up 5 bases and V 8 bases, and 6 bases lay outside the gene matches. This CDR3 contains 12 residues. The CDR3 sequence: CSSRGQGYGYTF. The CDR3 coding sequence is TGCAGCTCTAGGGGACAGGGTTATGGCTACACCTTC.

This chain uses TRBV7-6 with TRBJ1-2; D remains ambiguous. The length of the CDR3 is 13 residues. The germline V and J ends were trimmed by 2 bases and 8 bases, with 12 bases remaining between them. Germline assignment: CDR1 SGHVS and CDR2 FNYEAQ. The CDR3, as DNA: TGTGCCAGCAGCTTATTGTTGGCGGGAGGCTACACCTTC. Translation gives CASSLLLAGGYTF.

The chain uses TRBV7-3 and TRBJ2-1, with TRBD2 as a possible D gene (5 bases). Between the trimmed V and J ends, which lost 0 bases and 5 bases, there was a span of 11 bases. Germline assignment: CDR1 SGHTA and CDR2 FQGTGA. This CDR3 comprises 15 residues. DNA for the CDR3: TGTGCCAGCAGCTTAACTCCCGGGCGGGACAATGAGCAGTTCTTC. Translated, it gives CASSLTPGRDNEQFF.

The sample holds a few counts of this clone. This chain links TRBV28 with TRBJ1-6; tentatively, D is TRBD1 (6 bases). The CDR3 has 14 amino acids. Per the germline V gene, CDR1 is MDHEN and CDR2 is SYDVKM. V gave up 2 bases and J gave up 10 bases, with 12 bases separating them. In nucleotides, the CDR3 is TGTGCCAGCAGTTTAGGCGGGGGCAAGTCACCCCTCCACTTT. Encoded protein: CASSLGGGKSPLHF.

This chain connects TRBV7-9 to TRBJ2-7; tentative D call: TRBD1 (5 bases). CDR3 length: 13 amino acids. The V end was cut by 1 base, the J end by 6 bases, with 10 bases between. Germline CDR1 and CDR2: SEHNR and FQNEAQ (reference sequence). CDR3 in DNA: TGTGCCAGCAGCTTAGATAGGGGCGCCGAGCAGTACTTC. Translation gives CASSLDRGAEQYF. Based on the CDR3 plus reference TRBV7-9 and TRBJ2-7, the full variable domain is DTGVSQNPRHKITKRGQNVTFRCDPISEHNRLYWYRQTLGQGPEFLTYFQNEAQLEKSRLLSDRFSAERPKGSFSTLEIQRTEQGDSAMYLCASSLDRGAEQYFGPGTRLTVT.

The rearrangement uses TRBV30 and TRBJ1-1; the D is unclear. Germline lookup yields CDR1 GTSNPN and CDR2 SVGIG (reference sequence). V shed 1 base and J shed 1 base, with 4 bases lying between them. The CDR3 length is 12 residues. The CDR3 sequence: CAWSEGNTEAFF. In DNA form, the CDR3 reads TGTGCCTGGAGTGAGGGGAACACTGAAGCTTTCTTT.

Details on this clone: This CDR3 is also generated by other DNA sequences in the sample. V gene TRBV11-3 combines with J gene TRBJ2-3, with 12 bases identical to TRBD2. Germline V gene data show CDR1 as SGHNT and CDR2 as YENEEA. V lost 1 base to trimming and J lost 1 base; unmatched junction nucleotides: 0. CDR3 length: 16 amino acids. CDR3 sequence (DNA): TGTGCCAGCAGCTTAGGGACTAGCGGGGGCACAGATACGCAGTATTTT. Its protein is CASSLGTSGGTDTQYF. The variable domain in full, completed from reference TRBV11-3 and TRBJ2-3, reads EAGVVQSPRYKIIEKKQPVAFWCNPISGHNTLYWYLQNLGQGPELLIRYENEEAVDDSQLPKDRFSAERLKGVDSTLKIQPAELGDSAVYLCASSLGTSGGTDTQYFGPGTRLTVL.

This clone was seen only once. The chain couples TRBV28 to TRBJ1-2; 8 nucleotides match TRBD1. The CDR3 runs to 12 residues. Germline V gene lookup returns CDR1 MDHEN and CDR2 SYDVKM. V was clipped by 4 bases and J by 8 bases; unmatched bases: 3. CDR3: CASSSGQGGYTF. The DNA for the CDR3 is TGTGCCAGCAGTTCCGGACAGGGCGGCTACACCTTC.

V usage is TRBV14 and J usage is TRBJ2-2; D might be TRBD2 (5 bases). Per the germline V gene, CDR1 is SGHDN and CDR2 is FVKESK. With 3 bases removed from V and 4 bases from J, the gap between germline ends came to 12 bases. The CDR3 has 15 residues. This chain's CDR3 is CASSQVDGGTGELFF. Here the CDR3 DNA reads TGTGCCAGCAGCCAGGTAGACGGAGGCACCGGGGAGCTGTTTTTT.

This sequence joins TRBV2 and TRBJ2-5, with D unclear. Trimming took 6 bases from V and 5 from J, leaving 13 bases between them. Germline V gene sequence: CDR1 SNHLY, CDR2 FYNNEI. The length of the CDR3 is 13 residues. CDR3 in DNA: TGTGCCAGCAGCCCCTGGGATCGGGAGACCCAGTACTTC. Translation gives CASSPWDRETQYF.

This clone occurred once. This chain links TRBV2 with TRBJ1-1; 7 bases are shared with TRBD1. The CDR3 consists of 13 residues. The germline CDR1 and CDR2 sequences are SNHLY and FYNNEI. With V trimmed by 4 bases and J by 8 bases, 7 bases remained unmatched. CDR3 residues: CASSAFGTDEAFF. The DNA for the CDR3 is TGTGCCAGCAGTGCGTTCGGGACAGACGAAGCTTTCTTT.